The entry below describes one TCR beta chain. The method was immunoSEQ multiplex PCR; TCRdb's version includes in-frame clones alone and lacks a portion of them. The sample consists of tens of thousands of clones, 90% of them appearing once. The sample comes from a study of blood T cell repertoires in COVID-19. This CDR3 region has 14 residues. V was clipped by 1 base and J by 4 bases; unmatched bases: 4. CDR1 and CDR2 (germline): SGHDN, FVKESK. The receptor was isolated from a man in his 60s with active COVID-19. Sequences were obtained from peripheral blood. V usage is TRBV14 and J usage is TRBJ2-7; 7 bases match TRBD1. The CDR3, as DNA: TGTGCCAGCAGCCAAGGCCAGGGGGAATACGAGCAGTACTTC. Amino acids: CASSQGQGEYEQYF.